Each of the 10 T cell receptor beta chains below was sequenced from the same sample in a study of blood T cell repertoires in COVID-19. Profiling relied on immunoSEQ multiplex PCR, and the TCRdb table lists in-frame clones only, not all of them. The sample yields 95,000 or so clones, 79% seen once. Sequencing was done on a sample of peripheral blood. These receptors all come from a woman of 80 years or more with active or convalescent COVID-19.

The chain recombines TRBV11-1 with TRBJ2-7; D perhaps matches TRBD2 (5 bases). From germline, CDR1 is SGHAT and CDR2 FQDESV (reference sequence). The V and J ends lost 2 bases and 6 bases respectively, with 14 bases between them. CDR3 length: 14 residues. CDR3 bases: TGTGCCAGCAGCTTACCCCCAGGCGGAGGCGAGCAGTACTTC. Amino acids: CASSLPPGGGEQYF.

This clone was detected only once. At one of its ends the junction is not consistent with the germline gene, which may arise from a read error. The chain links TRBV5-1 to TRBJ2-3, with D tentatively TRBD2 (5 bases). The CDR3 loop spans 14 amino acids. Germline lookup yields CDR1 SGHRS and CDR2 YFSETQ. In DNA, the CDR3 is TGTGCCAGCAGCTTGGGGTCGGGAACAGATACGCAGTATTTT. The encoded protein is CASSLGSGTDTQYF.

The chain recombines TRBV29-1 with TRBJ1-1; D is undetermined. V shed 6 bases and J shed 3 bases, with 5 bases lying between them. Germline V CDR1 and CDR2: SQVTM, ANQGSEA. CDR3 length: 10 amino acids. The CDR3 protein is CSVQDTEAFF. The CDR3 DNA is TGCAGCGTCCAGGACACTGAAGCTTTCTTT.

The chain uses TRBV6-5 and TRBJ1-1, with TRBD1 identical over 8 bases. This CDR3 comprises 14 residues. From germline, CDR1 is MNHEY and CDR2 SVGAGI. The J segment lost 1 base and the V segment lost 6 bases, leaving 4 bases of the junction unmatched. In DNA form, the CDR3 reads TGTGCCAGCAGCCGGGACAGGAGGAACACTGAAGCTTTCTTT. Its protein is CASSRDRRNTEAFF.

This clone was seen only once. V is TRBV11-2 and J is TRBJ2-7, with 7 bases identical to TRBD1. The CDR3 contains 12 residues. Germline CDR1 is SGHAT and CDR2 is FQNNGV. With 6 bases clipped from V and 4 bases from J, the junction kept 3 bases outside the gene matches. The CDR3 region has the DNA TGTGCCAGCAGTCCAGGGGGTTACGAGCAGTACTTC. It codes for CASSPGGYEQYF.

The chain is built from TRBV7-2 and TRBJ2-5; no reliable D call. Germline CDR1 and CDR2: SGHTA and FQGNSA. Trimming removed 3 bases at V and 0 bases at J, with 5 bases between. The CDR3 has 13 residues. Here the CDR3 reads CASSLTYQETQYF. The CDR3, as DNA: TGTGCCAGCAGCTTGACATACCAAGAGACCCAGTACTTC.

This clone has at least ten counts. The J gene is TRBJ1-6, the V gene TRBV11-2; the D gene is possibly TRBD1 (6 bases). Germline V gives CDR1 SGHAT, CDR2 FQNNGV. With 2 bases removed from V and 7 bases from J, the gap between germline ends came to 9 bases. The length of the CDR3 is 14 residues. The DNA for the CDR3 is TGTGCCAGCAGCTTACGGGGGGCGAATTCACCCCTCCACTTT. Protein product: CASSLRGANSPLHF.

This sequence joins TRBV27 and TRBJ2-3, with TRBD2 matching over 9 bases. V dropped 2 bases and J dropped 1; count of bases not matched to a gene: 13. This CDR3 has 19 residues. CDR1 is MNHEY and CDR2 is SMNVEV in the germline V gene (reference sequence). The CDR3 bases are TGTGCCAGCAGTTTAGGCGGGGGACTAGCCTTACATCGCACAGATACGCAGTATTTT. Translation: CASSLGGGLALHRTDTQYF.

DNA for the CDR3: TGTGCCAGCAGCTCCTATCACGTAGGCGGCGACTATGGCTACACCTTC. This encodes CASSSYHVGGDYGYTF. The chain has TRBV7-9 and TRBJ1-2, with D unresolved. The CDR3 covers 16 residues. V gave up 4 bases and J gave up 3 bases, with 18 bases separating them. The V gene's germline CDR1 is SEHNR and CDR2 FQNEAQ (reference sequence).

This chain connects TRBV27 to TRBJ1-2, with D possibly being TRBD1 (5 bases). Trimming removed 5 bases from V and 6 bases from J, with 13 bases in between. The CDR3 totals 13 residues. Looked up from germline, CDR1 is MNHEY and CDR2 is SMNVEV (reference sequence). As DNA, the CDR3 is TGTGCCAGCAGTATGTCAGGGTTTGATGGCTACACCTTC. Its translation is CASSMSGFDGYTF.